Listed below are T cell receptor beta chains from one sample, sequenced in a study of technical replicates of blood from a few donors. Generated by immunoSEQ multiplex PCR, the TCRdb table keeps only in-frame clones and is missing some. The repertoire consists of about 94,000 clones, with approximately 96% occurring once and the leading ten covering about 0.24%. The sequenced sample consisted of T cells isolated from PBMCs. Every receptor here comes from a human donor in good health. Each CDR3 is given with its conserved first and last residue. A D gene is named only where the DNA matches it firmly. A row's size may be missing; if present it is once, few, many or a size class.

v_gene	d_gene	abundance	j_gene	CDR3nt	CDR3aa
TRBV5-4	TRBD1	-	TRBJ2-7	TGTGCCAGCAGCACCCCCGGGACAGGGGAAGGAGAGCAGTACTTC	CASSTPGTGEGEQYF
TRBV5-1	TRBD1	-	TRBJ2-7	TGCGCCAGCAGCCAGAGGACAGGGCACCACGAGCAGTACTTC	CASSQRTGHHEQYF
TRBV19	TRBD1	once	TRBJ2-5	TGTGCCAGTACTACAGGGGGAGGAGAGACCCAGTACTTC	CASTTGGGETQYF
TRBV7-9	-	-	TRBJ2-5	TGTGCCAGCAGCTTAGAGGCTTGGGACCGCCGAACAGGGATTCAGTACTTC	CASSLEAWDRRTGIQYF
TRBV9	TRBD1	-	TRBJ1-3	TGTGCCAGCAGCGCGACAGGGGCTGGAAACACCATATATTTT	CASSATGAGNTIYF
TRBV11-2	TRBD2	-	TRBJ2-3	TGTGCCAGCAGCACGGGGACTAGCGGGGTAACAGATACGCAGTATTTT	CASSTGTSGVTDTQYF
TRBV2	-	-	TRBJ2-1	TGTGCCAGCAGCACCGGGGGCTACAATGAGCAGTTCTTC	CASSTGGYNEQFF
TRBV27	TRBD1	-	TRBJ2-2	TGTGCCAGCAGTTTCTTGAGTCTGGGACAGGGCCAAAACACCGGGGAGCTGTTTTTT	CASSFLSLGQGQNTGELFF
TRBV7-7	TRBD2	-	TRBJ2-5	TGTGCCAGCAGCTTAATTGGGGGGGGAGAGACCCAGTACTTC	CASSLIGGGETQYF
TRBV9	TRBD2	-	TRBJ2-1	TGTGCCAGCAGCGTAGCTACCCTAGCGGGGGGCTACAATGAGCAGTTCTTC	CASSVATLAGGYNEQFF
TRBV30	-	-	TRBJ1-5	TGTGCCTGGAGCCCTAACCGCAATCAGCCCCAGCATTTT	CAWSPNRNQPQHF
TRBV19	-	-	TRBJ1-2	TGTGCCAGTAGTCCATGGGCGGGGAACTATGGCTACACCTTC	CASSPWAGNYGYTF
TRBV4-1	-	once	TRBJ2-1	TGCGCCAGCAGCCGCTTAAGGGGCTCCTACAATGAGCAGTTCTTC	CASSRLRGSYNEQFF
TRBV19	-	-	TRBJ1-4	TGTGCCAGTAGTGCGGGCCGGGGAGGAAAACTGTTTTTT	CASSAGRGGKLFF
TRBV4-1	-	-	TRBJ2-1	TGCGCCAGCAGCCAAGAACAGGGTGGTTACAATGAGCAGTTCTTC	CASSQEQGGYNEQFF
TRBV10-1	-	-	TRBJ2-3	TGCGCCAGCAGTGTTTTATGGCGGAGAACAGATACGCAGTATTTT	CASSVLWRRTDTQYF
TRBV2	-	-	TRBJ2-5	TGTGCCAGCAGTGAACCGATGACGACAGAAGAGACCCAGTACTTC	CASSEPMTTEETQYF
TRBV10-3	TRBD1	-	TRBJ1-2	TGTGCCATTAGTGAGGGACAGTATGGCTACACCTTC	CAISEGQYGYTF
TRBV2	-	-	TRBJ2-5	TGTGCCAGCACCTTTCAAGAGACCCAGTACTTC	CASTFQETQYF
TRBV4-1	-	-	TRBJ2-3	TGCGCCAGCAGCCAAGAAGCGTCGCCTAACCCGAGCACAGATACGCAGTATTTT	CASSQEASPNPSTDTQYF
TRBV27	TRBD2	-	TRBJ2-1	TGTGCCAGCAGTTTATCGGGACTAGATTCCTACAATGAGCAGTTCTTC	CASSLSGLDSYNEQFF
TRBV7-3	-	-	TRBJ1-1	TGTGCCAGCAGCCTAACCGCGGGGGAGGAGACTGAAGCTTTCTTT	CASSLTAGEETEAFF
TRBV5-4	-	-	TRBJ2-7	TGTGCCAGCAGCTTGTCAGGGGAGTCGTACGAGCAGTACTTC	CASSLSGESYEQYF
TRBV10-1	-	-	TRBJ2-2	TGCGCCAGCAGTCCACCCTCTCTACAGGCGAACACCGGGGAGCTGTTTTTT	CASSPPSLQANTGELFF
TRBV6-1	TRBD1	-	TRBJ1-2	TGTGCCAGCAGTGAATATCACAGGGGCCTCTATGGCTACACCTTC	CASSEYHRGLYGYTF
TRBV11-2	TRBD1	-	TRBJ2-3	TGTGCCAGCAGCTTAGAGTGGGACAGGGGATCCACAGATACGCAGTATTTT	CASSLEWDRGSTDTQYF
TRBV9	-	-	TRBJ2-5	TGTGCCAGCAGCGTAGGTAGCCTCCAAGAGACCCAGTACTTC	CASSVGSLQETQYF
TRBV4-1	TRBD2	-	TRBJ2-2	TGCGCCAGCAGCCAAGGAGGCCTAGCGGGAGTTGGAACCGGGGAGCTGTTTTTT	CASSQGGLAGVGTGELFF
TRBV29-1	-	-	TRBJ2-7	TGCAGCGTTGGCAGGGGAGGGATCTCCTACGAGCAGTACTTC	CSVGRGGISYEQYF
TRBV11-2	-	-	TRBJ1-2	TGTGCCAGCAGCCTCCCCGGGGTTCGCGGCTACACCTTC	CASSLPGVRGYTF
TRBV7-9	-	-	TRBJ1-2	TGTGCCAGCAGCCCACAGGTTTTTTATGGCTACACCTTC	CASSPQVFYGYTF
TRBV6-1	TRBD1	-	TRBJ1-4	TGTGCCAGCAGAAGGGACAGGGATAATGAAAAACTGTTTTTT	CASRRDRDNEKLFF
TRBV7-9	-	-	TRBJ2-7	TGTGCCAGCAGCTTAGGACACAAGGCCTACGAGCAGTACTTC	CASSLGHKAYEQYF
TRBV7-2	TRBD2	-	TRBJ2-5	TGTGCCAGCAGCTTTACCCTAGCGGGGGAGACCCAGTACTTC	CASSFTLAGETQYF
TRBV6-5	TRBD2	-	TRBJ2-1	TGTGCCAGCAGTTTATCCCGGGCGGGGGGGCCGTATGAGCAGTTCTTC	CASSLSRAGGPYEQFF
TRBV11-3	TRBD1	-	TRBJ2-7	TGTGCCAGCAGCCGGGACAGGGAGGACGAGCAGTACTTC	CASSRDREDEQYF
TRBV28	TRBD2	-	TRBJ2-5	TGTGCCAGCAGCCCAGCACTAGCGGGAGTGCGGGAGACCCAGTACTTC	CASSPALAGVRETQYF
TRBV28	-	-	TRBJ2-5	TGTGCCAGCGATCCGTCGGGAGAGGCAGAGACCCAGTACTTC	CASDPSGEAETQYF
TRBV12-5	-	-	TRBJ1-5	TGTGCTAGTGGTTTGGATCAGGGGAGACAGCCCCAGCATTTT	CASGLDQGRQPQHF
TRBV7-9	TRBD1	-	TRBJ1-4	TGTGCCAGCAGCCCCAAGACAGGGCACAATGAAAAACTGTTTTTT	CASSPKTGHNEKLFF
TRBV5-5	TRBD1	-	TRBJ1-2	TGTGCCAGCAGCCGTAAGACAGGGGGCGAGAACTATGGCTACACCTTC	CASSRKTGGENYGYTF
TRBV6-6	-	once	TRBJ1-5	TGTGCCAGCGAGGCAAATAGCAATCAGCCCCAGCATTTT	CASEANSNQPQHF
TRBV5-1	-	few	TRBJ2-7	TGCGCCAGCAGCTTGGTCGGCGGAGGCTCCTACGAGCAGTACTTC	CASSLVGGGSYEQYF
TRBV5-1	-	-	TRBJ1-1	TGCGCCAGCAGCTCGGGGGGGGTCACTGAAGCTTTCTTT	CASSSGGVTEAFF
TRBV9	-	-	TRBJ2-3	TGTGCCAGCAGCCAGCCAGGGGAGGGGCCAGGGGTAGATACGCAGTATTTT	CASSQPGEGPGVDTQYF
TRBV6-5	-	-	TRBJ2-1	TGTGCCAGCAGTTACTCGGGCCTTTACTACAATGAGCAGTTCTTC	CASSYSGLYYNEQFF
TRBV5-6	-	-	TRBJ1-2	TGTGCCAGCAGCTTGCCGGTACCATCCTATGGCTACACCTTC	CASSLPVPSYGYTF
TRBV5-4	-	-	TRBJ1-2	TGTGCCAGCAGCTTGGATCCCTCTCGGGGTGTGTCAGATGGCTACACCTTC	CASSLDPSRGVSDGYTF
TRBV6-1	TRBD1	-	TRBJ2-7	TGTGCCAGCAGGCGACAGGGGCTGGACGAGCAGTACTTC	CASRRQGLDEQYF
TRBV29-1	TRBD1	-	TRBJ2-2	TGCAGCGTTGATTCAGGGGGCGCGGGCACCGGGGAGCTGTTTTTT	CSVDSGGAGTGELFF
TRBV10-3	TRBD1	few	TRBJ1-6	TGTGCCATCAAACAGGGGGTTGGGGATTCACCCCTCCACTTT	CAIKQGVGDSPLHF
TRBV29-1	-	-	TRBJ1-1	TGCAGCGGCGCTTATCGGGCTGAAGCTTTCTTT	CSGAYRAEAFF
TRBV7-2	-	-	TRBJ2-5	TGTGCCAGCAGCCACCAGAATCCAGGCAAAGAGACCCAGTACTTC	CASSHQNPGKETQYF
TRBV5-1	TRBD2	-	TRBJ2-4	TGCGCCAGCAGCAAAGGGACTAGCGGGAGGGACAAAAACATTCAGTACTTC	CASSKGTSGRDKNIQYF